The T cell receptor (beta chain) described here comes from a study of blood T cells in healthy people across ages. Broader study findings: There were more naive CD4+ cells and higher diversity in long-lived donors than in aged donors.

This clonotype was counted at least ten times. Its matching antigen is unknown. A second PCR, run for about 7 to 11 cycles, used a sample-barcoded 5' primer plus a J-beta primer mix. Carrying 12 random nucleotides, a template-switch adaptor labeled each individual cDNA molecule. Every sample produced at least 3 million CDR3-containing paired-end reads. TCRdb called the 5' RACE reads again in MiXCR, with one record for every CDR3 protein. The sample carries about 780,000 distinct CDR3 sequences, more than 35% recorded once. Each donor had around 9.8 milliliters of peripheral blood drawn. CDR3 length: 16 amino acids. Per germline, CDR1 MGHRA and CDR2 YSYEKL. V lost 1 base to trimming and J lost 3 bases; unmatched junction nucleotides: 5.

The TCR sequence derives from an elderly man in good health. The rearrangement joins TRBV4-1 to TRBJ2-7; TRBD2 matches 11 bases. The sample taken for sequencing was blood. DNA for the CDR3: TGCGCCAGCAGCCAAGGGAGGACTAGCGGGTACTACGAGCAGTACTTC. Translated, it gives CASSQGRTSGYYEQYF.